This T cell receptor (beta chain) was sequenced in a study of blood T cells in healthy people across ages. Primed by a sample-barcoded 5' primer and a J-beta primer mix, a second PCR proceeded for roughly 7 to 11 cycles. From the 5' RACE reads, TCRdb called clonotypes with MiXCR, one entry per CDR3 protein. This table has roughly 1.5 million distinct CDR3 sequences, 35% to 45% appearing once. The V segment lost 2 bases and the J segment 5 bases; nucleotides outside the gene matches: 4. CDR3 length: 16 amino acids. Germline-derived CDR1 and CDR2 are MNHNY and SVGAGI (reference sequence). The rearrangement joins TRBV6-6 to TRBJ2-5; the match to TRBD2 covers 14 bases. The receptor's source is a woman between 18 and 29 years old in good health. Sequencing was done on a sample of blood. The CDR3 spells CASSYQGLAGDETQYF. The CDR3 nucleotides are TGTGCCAGCAGTTACCAGGGACTAGCGGGGGACGAGACCCAGTACTTC.